The TCR beta chain described here comes from a study of blood T cells in healthy people across ages. Peripheral blood, roughly 9.3 milliliters per donor, was collected. In its sample, this clonotype was seen a few times. The use of a sample-barcoded 5' primer and a J-beta primer mix characterized a second PCR of roughly 7 to 11 cycles. Researchers report that a template-switch adaptor with 12 random nucleotides tagged each cDNA molecule. TCRdb analysed the 5' RACE reads with MiXCR anew, one entry per CDR3 protein. The sample has about 1.6 million distinct CDR3 sequences; roughly 30% are singletons. CDR3 length equals 12 residues. CDR1 and CDR2 (germline): SGHDT, YYEEEE. Trimming cost V 1 base and J 6 bases, with 8 bases left between them.

The sample consisted of blood. This chain connects TRBV5-6 to TRBJ2-7; D unresolved. The TCR comes from a woman between 25 and 40 years old in good health. Here the CDR3 reads CASSLLGSEQYF. DNA for the CDR3: TGTGCCAGCAGCTTGTTGGGATCCGAGCAGTACTTC.